This TCR beta chain appears in the sequencing data of a study of cytotoxic CD8 clonotypes in ibrutinib-treated CLL. Across the whole study: Partial responders about 25, complete 2; around twelve progressed and about 15 stayed in remission by median roughly 73 months. General study points: The times at which samples were taken varied between sustained-remission and progressing patients. Among the clonotypes, public ones were uncommon and contracted or held stable on treatment. Increased clonality at ibrutinib response gave way to a return toward baseline at progression.

The V gene lost 3 bases and the J gene lost 0 bases, with 26 bases spanning the gap. CDR1 is GTSNPN and CDR2 is SVGIG in the germline V gene (reference sequence). The length of the CDR3 is 19 residues. This clone was picked up a small number of times. Antigen specificity is unknown. Generated by immunoSEQ multiplex PCR, the TCRdb table keeps only in-frame clones and is missing some. The data hold 150,000 or so clones, with approximately 80% observed a single time. This TCR came from a human donor with chronic lymphocytic leukemia. The sequencing here drew on PBMCs, taken after 24 months of ibrutinib treatment. This sequence joins TRBV30 and TRBJ1-1; D gene ambiguous. The CDR3 reads CAWSLRRPKGYSLNTEAFF. CDR3 DNA: TGTGCCTGGAGCCTTAGGCGACCCAAAGGGTACAGTTTGAACACTGAAGCTTTCTTT.